The clone carrying this T cell receptor beta chain was counted only a few times. Antigen unknown. This sample stems from a study of T-cell memory formation after mild COVID-19. The overall study: TCR clusters showed largely donor specificity. General observations from the study: CD4+ bias marked clones expanding day 15 to 37, unlike balanced contracting clones.

Libraries for TCRalpha and TCRbeta carried sample barcodes and unique molecular identifiers via 5'RACE. MiXCR was run by TCRdb on the 5' RACE reads, yielding one entry per CDR3 protein. Of 250,000 to 300,000 distinct CDR3 sequences listed, around 15% are singletons. There are 16 residues in the CDR3. V dropped 0 bases and J dropped 1 base, with 13 bases sitting between them. The germline gives CDR1 MGHRA, CDR2 YSYEKL. The origin of this receptor is a man between 18 and 35 years old who had mild COVID-19 (a few samples of this study predate the infection). Cell type and time point are not known. Source material: PBMCs or a T cell subset sorted from them (not recorded which). This chain joins TRBV4-1 and TRBJ2-7, with D uncertain. The CDR3 sequence is CASSQEGYFGSYEQYF. For the CDR3, the DNA is TGCGCCAGCAGCCAAGAAGGGTATTTTGGGTCCTACGAGCAGTACTTC.